What follows describes a single TCR beta chain. TCRdb keeps only in-frame clones here, not all; method: immunoSEQ multiplex PCR. The top ten clones hold roughly 2.8% of a sample with 12,000 to 15,000 clones, just over 90% of them seen once. Germline CDR1 SGHDT, CDR2 YYEEEE. The CDR3 sequence is 17 residues long. J lost 6 bases, V lost 1 base, and 13 bases had no gene match. This sample was taken from a study of T cell changes during pregnancy in multiple sclerosis. J is TRBJ2-3 and V is TRBV5-6; 8 bases are shared with TRBD2. The clonotype was recovered from a female donor in good health, enrolled as a control in a pregnancy study. This specimen was peripheral blood, taken in the second trimester of pregnancy. As DNA, the CDR3 is TGTGCCAGCAGCTTGAGATATACCGGGGGGGCTTCGGATACGCAGTATTTT. Translation: CASSLRYTGGASDTQYF. The full variable domain, rest sourced from reference TRBV5-6 and TRBJ2-3, is DAGVTQSPTHLIKTRGQQVTLRCSPKSGHDTVSWYQQALGQGPQFIFQYYEEEERQRGNFPDRFSGHQFPNYSSELNVNALLLGDSALYLCASSLRYTGGASDTQYFGPGTRLTVL.